The 27 T cell receptor beta chains in this list originate from one sample, sequenced in a study of technical replicates of blood from several donors (dated 2017 in TCRdb). The library was built by means of the immunoSEQ multiplex PCR assay. TCRdb holds this immuneACCESS table with in-frame rearrangements only. Some clones are missing; in checked studies, unresolved V genes explain under half, and the rest has no known cause. The table for this sample lists tens of thousands of clones; roughly 93% of them were counted only once. The top ten clones comprise roughly 0.23% of the sample. Sequenced: T cells isolated from PBMCs. These receptors were taken from a human donor in good health.

The chain joins TRBV10-3 to TRBJ1-1; no clear D gene. Trimming took off 2 bases at V and 1 base at J, with 11 bases between the two ends. The germline CDR1 and CDR2 sequences are ENHRY and SYGVKD. The CDR3 consists of 15 residues. CDR3 bases: TGTGCCATCAGTGAGGAGGAAACCCGGAACACTGAAGCTTTCTTT. Encoded protein: CAISEEETRNTEAFF.

The chain uses TRBV5-1 and TRBJ1-4; D unclear. Germline CDR1 is SGHRS and CDR2 is YFSETQ. This CDR3 comprises 17 residues. V was pared by 0 bases and J by 3 bases, with 15 bases between. CDR3 region: CASSLGAAPGPNEKLFF. The CDR3 DNA is TGCGCCAGCAGCTTGGGGGCAGCCCCCGGCCCTAATGAAAAACTGTTTTTT.

About this clone itself: At one of its ends the junction is not consistent with the germline gene, which may arise from a read error. The J gene is TRBJ1-3, the V gene TRBV9; the match to TRBD1 covers 9 bases. CDR1 is SGDLS, CDR2 YYNGEE, per germline. The CDR3 is made up of 15 amino acids. In DNA form, the CDR3 reads TGTGCCAGCAGCGTGGGACAGGGTGCTGGTAACACCATATATTTT. Its translation is CASSVGQGAGNTIYF. The variable domain in full, completed from reference TRBV9 and TRBJ1-3, reads DSGVTQTPKHLITATGQRVTLRCSPRSGDLSVYWYQQSLDQGLQFLIQYYNGEERAKGNILERFSAQQFPDLHSELNLSSLELGDSALYFCASSVGQGAGNTIYFGEGSWLTVV.

The chain carries TRBV7-9 and TRBJ2-1; unclear D gene. V lost 5 bases and J 7 bases, leaving 9 bases between the germline ends. Germline V gene sequence: CDR1 SEHNR, CDR2 FQNEAQ (reference sequence). The CDR3 is made up of 12 amino acids. CDR3 protein: CASSPLPNEQFF. As DNA, the CDR3 is TGTGCCAGCAGCCCCCTCCCGAATGAGCAGTTCTTC.

V and J are TRBV11-2 and TRBJ2-7; D may be TRBD1 (6 bases). CDR3 length equals 14 residues. In germline, CDR1 is SGHAT, CDR2 FQNNGV. V lost 7 bases, J lost 2 bases, and 15 bases lay in between. This CDR3 reads CASMSPDRTYEQYF. CDR3 DNA sequence: TGTGCCAGCATGTCGCCGGACAGAACCTACGAGCAGTACTTC.

The rearrangement links TRBV29-1 to TRBJ1-4; D is possibly TRBD1 (5 bases). CDR3 length: 14 amino acids. Trimming shortened V by 7 bases and J by 0 bases, and 12 bases separated the two germline ends. Germline V lookup: CDR1 SQVTM, CDR2 ANQGSEA. The CDR3 spells CSATDTATNEKLFF. The CDR3 DNA reads TGCAGCGCCACGGACACAGCAACTAATGAAAAACTGTTTTTT.

This chain connects TRBV7-9 to TRBJ2-7, with D uncertain. This CDR3 contains 13 residues. Germline V gives CDR1 SEHNR, CDR2 FQNEAQ (reference sequence). V lost 4 bases to trimming and J lost 1 base, with 8 bases between them. The CDR3 loop reads CASSSTLSYEQYF. Written as DNA, the CDR3 is TGTGCCAGCAGCTCCACTCTTTCCTACGAGCAGTACTTC.

The J gene is TRBJ1-1, the V gene TRBV6-6; the D gene is possibly TRBD1 (6 bases). CDR1 and CDR2 from the germline V gene are MNHNY and SVGAGI (reference sequence). The CDR3 is 16 amino acids. V was clipped by 1 base and J by 0 bases, with 12 bases between them. The CDR3 region is CASSYFLGQLNTEAFF. In DNA form, the CDR3 reads TGTGCCAGCAGTTACTTTTTAGGACAGCTGAACACTGAAGCTTTCTTT.

The chain uses TRBV5-1 and TRBJ1-1, with D perhaps matching TRBD1 (5 bases). The length of the CDR3 is 14 residues. Germline CDR1 and CDR2: SGHRS and YFSETQ. V dropped 0 bases and J dropped 3 bases, with 9 bases sitting between them. CDR3 amino acids: CASSLAGGDTEAFF. For the CDR3, the DNA is TGCGCCAGCAGCTTGGCCGGGGGGGACACTGAAGCTTTCTTT.

CDR3 loop: CASSFTDRATNEKLFF. For the CDR3, the DNA is TGTGCCAGCAGCTTCACCGACAGGGCAACTAATGAAAAACTGTTTTTT. This chain connects TRBV7-9 to TRBJ1-4; 7 nucleotides line up with TRBD1. This CDR3 has 16 residues. V shed 3 bases and J 0 bases; nucleotides not matched to a gene: 4. Germline V gives CDR1 SEHNR, CDR2 FQNEAQ (reference sequence).

The rearrangement uses TRBV30 and TRBJ2-1; tentative D call: TRBD2 (6 bases). Trimming removed 0 bases at V and 3 bases at J, with 9 bases between. The germline CDR1 and CDR2 sequences are GTSNPN and SVGIG (reference sequence). The CDR3 extends over 14 amino acids. As DNA, the CDR3 is TGTGCCTGGAGTGTAAGGCGGGACTACAATGAGCAGTTCTTC. Translated, it gives CAWSVRRDYNEQFF.

J is TRBJ2-7 and V is TRBV6-1, with TRBD1 matching 7 bases. Germline lookup yields CDR1 MNHNS and CDR2 SASEGT. This CDR3 contains 13 residues. Trimming took 7 bases from V and 1 from J; bases not matched to a gene: 4. The CDR3 bases are TGTGCCAGCAACCGACAGGGATCCTACGAGCAGTACTTC. Its translation is CASNRQGSYEQYF.

V is TRBV2 and J is TRBJ2-2; D gene ambiguous. The germline V gene has CDR1 SNHLY and CDR2 FYNNEI. The V end was cut by 5 bases, the J end by 3 bases, with 10 bases between. The CDR3 length is 14 residues. CDR3 sequence (DNA): TGTGCCAGCAGTCCCCCCCGGGACACCGGGGAGCTGTTTTTT. Its translation: CASSPPRDTGELFF.

The V call is TRBV15, the J call TRBJ2-2; 8 bases agree with TRBD2. The V gene end was trimmed by 4 bases and the J gene end by 6 bases; junction bases not matched to a gene: 10. Germline values: CDR1 LNHNV, CDR2 YYDKDF (reference sequence). CDR3 length equals 16 residues. The CDR3 nucleotides read TGTGCCACCAGCATGCGGGGGACTAGTGTCCCCGGGGAGCTGTTTTTT. Encoded protein: CATSMRGTSVPGELFF.

The rearrangement links TRBV30 to TRBJ1-6; D is unresolved. The CDR3 totals 12 residues. Germline V gives CDR1 GTSNPN, CDR2 SVGIG (reference sequence). V was trimmed by 2 bases and J by 7 bases, leaving 6 bases between them. The CDR3 protein is CAWSLRNSPLHF. As DNA, the CDR3 is TGTGCCTGGAGTCTCAGGAATTCACCCCTCCACTTT.

The chain employs TRBV11-1 and TRBJ2-5, with 7 bases fitting TRBD2. Trimming took 1 base from V and 3 from J; bases not matched to a gene: 5. The CDR3 is 15 residues long. The germline CDR1 and CDR2 sequences are SGHAT and FQDESV (reference sequence). DNA for the CDR3: TGTGCCAGCAGCTTAGTCCCCACTAGCGAAGAGACCCAGTACTTC. It translates to CASSLVPTSEETQYF.

This chain uses TRBV6-6 with TRBJ1-1; D is ambiguous. Looked up from germline, CDR1 is MNHNY and CDR2 is SVGAGI (reference sequence). V lost 6 bases and J 7 bases, leaving 12 bases between the germline ends. The CDR3 is made up of 12 amino acids. In nucleotides, the CDR3 is TGTGCCAGCAGGCCTCGACTCGGTGAAGCTTTCTTT. Its translation is CASRPRLGEAFF.

Regarding this clone: Other DNA sequences within the sample encode an identical CDR3. The V call is TRBV28, the J call TRBJ1-2; the match to TRBD1 covers 11 bases. V gave up 4 bases and J gave up 3 bases; unmatched junction bases: 1. The CDR3 contains 14 residues. The germline CDR1 and CDR2 sequences are MDHEN and SYDVKM. CDR3 loop: CASSSGQGDYGYTF. CDR3 bases: TGTGCCAGCAGTTCGGGACAGGGGGACTATGGCTACACCTTC.

The V gene is TRBV25-1, the J gene TRBJ1-1, with D possibly matching TRBD1 (5 bases). Trimming cost V 6 bases and J 4 bases, with 9 bases left between them. Looked up from germline, CDR1 is MGHDK and CDR2 is SYGVNS. There are 12 residues in the CDR3. The DNA of the CDR3 is TGTGCCAGCAGCAGGGTTTTCACTGAAGCTTTCTTT. It translates to CASSRVFTEAFF.

The rearrangement joins TRBV14 to TRBJ2-3; a possible D gene is TRBD2 (5 bases). Germline assignment: CDR1 SGHDN and CDR2 FVKESK. V lost 1 base and J 1 base, leaving 12 bases between the germline ends. CDR3 length equals 16 residues. CDR3 sequence reads: CASSQVAGLGTDTQYF. The CDR3 DNA reads as TGTGCCAGCAGCCAAGTTGCGGGCCTCGGCACAGATACGCAGTATTTT.

The rearrangement uses TRBV7-2 and TRBJ2-5, with D perhaps TRBD1 (5 bases). Germline CDR1 and CDR2: SGHTA and FQGNSA. V was shortened by 5 bases and J by 5 bases, with 15 bases between the two germline ends. The CDR3 is 14 amino acids. The CDR3 DNA reads as TGTGCCAGCAGCCCTCCTGGGTCAGGGGAGACCCAGTACTTC. Translation gives CASSPPGSGETQYF.

The rearrangement joins TRBV5-1 to TRBJ2-1; D perhaps matches TRBD1 (5 bases). Trimming cost V 5 bases and J 9 bases, with 12 bases left between them. This CDR3 spans 12 amino acids. Germline values: CDR1 SGHRS, CDR2 YFSETQ. The chain's CDR3 is CASRGPETEQFF. The CDR3 bases are TGCGCCAGCAGGGGGCCGGAGACTGAGCAGTTCTTC.

The chain employs TRBV14 and TRBJ1-2; 8 nucleotides align to TRBD1. CDR1 SGHDN and CDR2 FVKESK come from the germline V gene. There are 17 residues in the CDR3. Germline trimming cut 3 bases from V and 6 bases from J; bases unmatched to any gene: 15. CDR3 in DNA: TGTGCCAGCAGCCATCGAACCGGGGACAGGACAATTGATGGCTACACCTTC. Encoded protein: CASSHRTGDRTIDGYTF.

CDR3 sequence (DNA): TGTGCCAGTAAGGGGACAGAATCGAATGATGGGGATGAAAAACTGTTTTTT. Encoded protein: CASKGTESNDGDEKLFF. The chain is built from TRBV19 and TRBJ1-4; TRBD1 matches 7 bases. CDR3 length: 17 residues. Germline CDR1 LNHDA, CDR2 SQIVND (reference sequence). Trimming cost V 7 bases and J 6 bases; bases outside gene matches: 17.

This chain connects TRBV10-1 to TRBJ2-7, with TRBD1 as a possible D gene (6 bases). V lost 0 bases and J 6 bases, leaving 12 bases between the germline ends. Germline lookup yields CDR1 WNHNN and CDR2 SYGVQD (reference sequence). The CDR3 covers 14 residues. CDR3 bases: TGCGCCAGCAGTGAGTCGCAGGGGATAGGCGAGCAGTACTTC. This codes for CASSESQGIGEQYF.

This sequence joins TRBV6-5 and TRBJ2-1; 8 positions match TRBD1. Trimming cost V 6 bases and J 5 bases; bases outside gene matches: 9. Germline loops: CDR1 MNHEY, CDR2 SVGAGI. CDR3 length equals 15 residues. The CDR3 region is CASSPGTGPNNEQFF. The CDR3 region has the DNA TGTGCCAGCAGCCCTGGGACAGGCCCCAACAATGAGCAGTTCTTC.

V is TRBV28 and J is TRBJ1-2; 7 bases are a match to TRBD1. The germline V gene has CDR1 MDHEN and CDR2 SYDVKM. The CDR3 length is 14 residues. With 3 bases clipped from V and 4 bases from J, the junction kept 5 bases outside the gene matches. Here the CDR3 DNA reads TGTGCCAGCAGTTTGACAGGGAGGCCCTATGGCTACACCTTC. Translating it yields CASSLTGRPYGYTF.